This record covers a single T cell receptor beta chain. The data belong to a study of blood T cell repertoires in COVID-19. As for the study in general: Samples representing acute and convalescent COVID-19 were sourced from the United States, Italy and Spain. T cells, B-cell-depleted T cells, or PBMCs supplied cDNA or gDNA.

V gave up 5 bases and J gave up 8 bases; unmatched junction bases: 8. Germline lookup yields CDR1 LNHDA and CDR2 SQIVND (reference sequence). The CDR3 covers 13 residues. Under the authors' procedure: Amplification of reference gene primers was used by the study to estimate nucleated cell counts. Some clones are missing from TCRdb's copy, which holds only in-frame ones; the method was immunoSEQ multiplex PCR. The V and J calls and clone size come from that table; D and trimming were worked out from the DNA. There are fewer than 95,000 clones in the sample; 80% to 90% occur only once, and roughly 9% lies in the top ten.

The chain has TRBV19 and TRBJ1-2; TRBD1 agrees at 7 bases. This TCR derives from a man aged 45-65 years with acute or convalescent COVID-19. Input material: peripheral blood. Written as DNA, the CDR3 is TGTGCCAGTAGTCCGACGGACAGGAGGGGCTACACCTTC. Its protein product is CASSPTDRRGYTF.